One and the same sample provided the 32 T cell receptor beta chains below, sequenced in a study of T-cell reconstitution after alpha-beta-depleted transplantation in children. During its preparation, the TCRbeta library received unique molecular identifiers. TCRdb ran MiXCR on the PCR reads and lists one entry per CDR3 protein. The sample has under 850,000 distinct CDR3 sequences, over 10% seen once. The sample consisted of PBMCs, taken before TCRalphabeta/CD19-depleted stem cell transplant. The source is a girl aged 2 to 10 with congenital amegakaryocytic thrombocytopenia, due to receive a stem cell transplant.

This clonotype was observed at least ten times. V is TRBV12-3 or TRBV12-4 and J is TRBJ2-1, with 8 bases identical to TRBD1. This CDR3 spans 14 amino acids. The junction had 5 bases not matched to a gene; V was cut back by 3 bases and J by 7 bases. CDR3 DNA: TGTGCCAGCAGTTTCACAGGGGGTGGGAATGAGCAGTTCTTC. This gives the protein CASSFTGGGNEQFF.

The CDR3, as DNA: TGTGCCAGCAGCCCCCGGTGGGGTGTAGCCTCATACCAAGAGACCCAGTACTTC. Translation: CASSPRWGVASYQETQYF. The rearrangement uses TRBV9 and TRBJ2-5; D ambiguous. V shed 4 bases and J shed 0 bases, with 22 bases lying between them. This CDR3 is built from 18 residues. CDR1 and CDR2 from the germline V gene are SGDLS and YYNGEE.

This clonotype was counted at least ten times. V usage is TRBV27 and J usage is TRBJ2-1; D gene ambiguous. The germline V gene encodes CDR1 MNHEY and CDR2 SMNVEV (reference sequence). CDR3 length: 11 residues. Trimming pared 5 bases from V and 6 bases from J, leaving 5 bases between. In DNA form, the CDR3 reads TGTGCCAGCAGTAAACTCAATGAGCAGTTCTTC. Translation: CASSKLNEQFF.

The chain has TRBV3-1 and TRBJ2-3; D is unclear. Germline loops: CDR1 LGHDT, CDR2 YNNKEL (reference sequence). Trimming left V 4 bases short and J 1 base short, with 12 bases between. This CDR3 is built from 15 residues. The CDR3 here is CASSPNSVGTDTQYF. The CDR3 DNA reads TGTGCCAGCAGCCCTAACAGCGTTGGCACAGATACGCAGTATTTT.

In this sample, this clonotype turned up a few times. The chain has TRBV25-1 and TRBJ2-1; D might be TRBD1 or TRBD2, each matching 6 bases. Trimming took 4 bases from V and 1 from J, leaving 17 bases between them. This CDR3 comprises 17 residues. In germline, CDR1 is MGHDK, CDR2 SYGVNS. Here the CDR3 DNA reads TGTGCCAGCAGTGGGGGGGCGGCGAGGGGGTCCTACAATGAGCAGTTCTTC. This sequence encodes CASSGGAARGSYNEQFF.

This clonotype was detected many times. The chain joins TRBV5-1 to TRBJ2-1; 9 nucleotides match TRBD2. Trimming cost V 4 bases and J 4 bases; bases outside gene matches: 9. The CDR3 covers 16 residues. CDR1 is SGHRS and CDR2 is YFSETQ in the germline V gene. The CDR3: CASSVIAGASYNEQFF. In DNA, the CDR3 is TGCGCCAGCAGCGTCATAGCGGGAGCATCTTACAATGAGCAGTTCTTC.

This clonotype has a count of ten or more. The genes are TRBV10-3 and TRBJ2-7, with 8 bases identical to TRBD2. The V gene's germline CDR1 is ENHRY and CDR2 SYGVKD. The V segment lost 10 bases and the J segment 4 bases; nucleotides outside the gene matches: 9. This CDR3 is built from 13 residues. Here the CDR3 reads CASYSGILYEQYF. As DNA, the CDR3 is TGTGCCAGCTATAGCGGGATACTATACGAGCAGTACTTC.

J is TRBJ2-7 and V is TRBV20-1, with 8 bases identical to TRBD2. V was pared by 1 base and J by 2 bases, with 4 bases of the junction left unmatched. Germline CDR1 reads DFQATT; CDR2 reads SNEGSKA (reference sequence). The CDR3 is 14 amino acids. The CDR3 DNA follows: TGCAGTGCTAGAGTAGGTAGCGGGGCCTACGAGCAGTACTTC. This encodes CSARVGSGAYEQYF.

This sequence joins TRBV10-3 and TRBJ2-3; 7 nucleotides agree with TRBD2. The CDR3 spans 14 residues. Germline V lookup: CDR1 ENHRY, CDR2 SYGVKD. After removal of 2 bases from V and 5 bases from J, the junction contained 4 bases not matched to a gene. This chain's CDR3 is CAISENREVDTQYF. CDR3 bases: TGTGCCATCAGTGAGAACCGGGAGGTAGATACGCAGTATTTT.

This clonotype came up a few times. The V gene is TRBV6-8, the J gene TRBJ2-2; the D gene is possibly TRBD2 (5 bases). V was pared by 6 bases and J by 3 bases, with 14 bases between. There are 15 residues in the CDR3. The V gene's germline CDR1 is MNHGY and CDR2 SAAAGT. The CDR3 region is CASRTPAVDTGELFF. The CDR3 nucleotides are TGTGCCAGCAGAACCCCAGCGGTGGACACCGGGGAGCTGTTTTTT.

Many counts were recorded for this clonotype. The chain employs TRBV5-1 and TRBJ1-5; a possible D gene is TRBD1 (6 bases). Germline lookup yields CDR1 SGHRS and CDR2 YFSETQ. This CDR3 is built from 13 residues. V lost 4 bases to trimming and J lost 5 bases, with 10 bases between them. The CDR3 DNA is TGCGCCAGCAGCGTGCAGGGGCATCAGCCCCAGCATTTT. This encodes CASSVQGHQPQHF. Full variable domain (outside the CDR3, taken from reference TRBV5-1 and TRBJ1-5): KAGVTQTPRYLIKTRGQQVTLSCSPISGHRSVSWYQQTPGQGLQFLFEYFSETQRNKGNFPGRFSGRQFSNSRSEMNVSTLELGDSALYLCASSVQGHQPQHFGDGTRLSIL.

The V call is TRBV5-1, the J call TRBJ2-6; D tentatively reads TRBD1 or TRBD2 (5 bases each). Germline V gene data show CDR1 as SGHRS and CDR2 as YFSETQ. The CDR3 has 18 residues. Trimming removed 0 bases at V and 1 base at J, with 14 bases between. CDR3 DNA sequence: TGCGCCAGCAGCTTGGATGTGCTGGGGGTTTCTGGGGCCAACGTCCTGACTTTC. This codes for CASSLDVLGVSGANVLTF.

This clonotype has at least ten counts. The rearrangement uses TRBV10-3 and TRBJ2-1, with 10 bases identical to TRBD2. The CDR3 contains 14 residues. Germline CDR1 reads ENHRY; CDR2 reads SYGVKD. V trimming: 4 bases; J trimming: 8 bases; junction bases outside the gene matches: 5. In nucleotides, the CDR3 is TGTGCCATCAGTGTCGGGACTAGCGACCATGAGCAGTTCTTC. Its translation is CAISVGTSDHEQFF.

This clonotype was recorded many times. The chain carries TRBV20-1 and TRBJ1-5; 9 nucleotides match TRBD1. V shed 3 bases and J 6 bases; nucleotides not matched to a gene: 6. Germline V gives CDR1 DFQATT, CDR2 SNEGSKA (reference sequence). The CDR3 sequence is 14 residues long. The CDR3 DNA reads TGCAGTGCTAGTTTACAGGGGGCGATTCAGCCCCAGCATTTT. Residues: CSASLQGAIQPQHF.

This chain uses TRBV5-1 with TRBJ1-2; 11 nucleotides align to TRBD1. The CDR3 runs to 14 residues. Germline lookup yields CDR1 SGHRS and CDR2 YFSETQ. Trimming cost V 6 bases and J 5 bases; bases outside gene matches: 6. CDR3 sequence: CASNPGDRGYGYTF. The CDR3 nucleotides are TGCGCCAGCAACCCAGGGGACAGGGGGTATGGCTACACCTTC.

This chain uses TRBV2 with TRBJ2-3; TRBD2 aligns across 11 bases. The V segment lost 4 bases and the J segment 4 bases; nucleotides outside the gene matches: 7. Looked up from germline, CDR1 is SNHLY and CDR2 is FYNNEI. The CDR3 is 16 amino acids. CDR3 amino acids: CASSGIAGGPSDTQYF. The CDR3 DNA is TGTGCCAGCAGTGGTATAGCGGGAGGGCCCTCAGATACGCAGTATTTT. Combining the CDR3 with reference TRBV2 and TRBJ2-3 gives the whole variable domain EPEVTQTPSHQVTQMGQEVILRCVPISNHLYFYWYRQILGQKVEFLVSFYNNEISEKSEIFDDQFSVERPDGSNFTLKIRSTKLEDSAMYFCASSGIAGGPSDTQYFGPGTRLTVL.

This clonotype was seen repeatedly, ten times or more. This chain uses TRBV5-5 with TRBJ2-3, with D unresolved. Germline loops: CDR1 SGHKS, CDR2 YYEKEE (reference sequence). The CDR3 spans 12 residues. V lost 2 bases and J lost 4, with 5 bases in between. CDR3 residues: CASSFPADTQYF. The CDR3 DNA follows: TGTGCCAGCAGCTTCCCCGCAGATACGCAGTATTTT.

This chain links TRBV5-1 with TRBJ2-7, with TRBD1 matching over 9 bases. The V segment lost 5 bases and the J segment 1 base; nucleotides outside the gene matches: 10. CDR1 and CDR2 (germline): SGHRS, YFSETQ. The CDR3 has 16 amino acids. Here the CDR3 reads CASRDPGQGGSYEQYF. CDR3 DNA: TGCGCCAGCAGAGATCCGGGACAGGGAGGTTCCTACGAGCAGTACTTC.

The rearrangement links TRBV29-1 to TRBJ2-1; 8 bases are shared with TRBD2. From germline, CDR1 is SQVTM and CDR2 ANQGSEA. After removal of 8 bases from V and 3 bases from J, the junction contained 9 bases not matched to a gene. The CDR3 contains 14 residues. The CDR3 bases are TGCAGCACGAAAAGCGGGAGTCACTACAATGAGCAGTTCTTC. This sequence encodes CSTKSGSHYNEQFF.

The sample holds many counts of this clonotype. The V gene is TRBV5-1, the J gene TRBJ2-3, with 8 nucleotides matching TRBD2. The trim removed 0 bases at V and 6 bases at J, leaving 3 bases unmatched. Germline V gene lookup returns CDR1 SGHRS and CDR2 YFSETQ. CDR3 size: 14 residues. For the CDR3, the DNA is TGCGCCAGCAGCTTGGGCGGGAGGATCGATACGCAGTATTTT. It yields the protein CASSLGGRIDTQYF.

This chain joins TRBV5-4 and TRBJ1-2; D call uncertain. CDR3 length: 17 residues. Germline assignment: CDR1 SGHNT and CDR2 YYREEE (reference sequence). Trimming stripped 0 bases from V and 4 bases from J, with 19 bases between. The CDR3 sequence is CASSLGAGEMRLYGYTF. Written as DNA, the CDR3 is TGTGCCAGCAGCTTGGGGGCTGGGGAGATGAGGCTCTATGGCTACACCTTC.

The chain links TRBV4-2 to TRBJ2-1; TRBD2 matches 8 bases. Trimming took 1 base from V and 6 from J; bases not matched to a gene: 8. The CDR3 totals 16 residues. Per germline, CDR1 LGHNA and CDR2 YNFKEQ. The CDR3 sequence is CASSQGSGGRTNEQFF. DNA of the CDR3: TGTGCCAGCAGCCAAGGGTCGGGAGGGCGTACCAATGAGCAGTTCTTC.

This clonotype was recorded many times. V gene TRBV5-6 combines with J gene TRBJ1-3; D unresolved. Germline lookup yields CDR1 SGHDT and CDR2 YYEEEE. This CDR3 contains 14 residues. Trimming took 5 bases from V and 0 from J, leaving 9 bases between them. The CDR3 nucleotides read TGTGCCAGCAGGGACCGGAGCTCTGGAAACACCATATATTTT. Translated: CASRDRSSGNTIYF.

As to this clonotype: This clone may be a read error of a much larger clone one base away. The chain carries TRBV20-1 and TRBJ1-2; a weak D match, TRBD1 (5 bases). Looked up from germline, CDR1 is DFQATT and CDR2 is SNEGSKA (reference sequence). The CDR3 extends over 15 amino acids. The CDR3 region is CSSNPGTGVNYGDTF. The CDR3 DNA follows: TGCAGTAGCAATCCGGGGACTGGAGTAAACTATGGCGACACCTTC.

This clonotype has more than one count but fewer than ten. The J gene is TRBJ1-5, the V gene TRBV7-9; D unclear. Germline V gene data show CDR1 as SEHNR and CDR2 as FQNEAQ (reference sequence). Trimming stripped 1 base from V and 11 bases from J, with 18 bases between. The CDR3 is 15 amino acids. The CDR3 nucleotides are TGTGCCAGCAGCTTAGATCAGGCCCCGGGTGGAGCCCAGCATTTT. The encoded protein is CASSLDQAPGGAQHF.

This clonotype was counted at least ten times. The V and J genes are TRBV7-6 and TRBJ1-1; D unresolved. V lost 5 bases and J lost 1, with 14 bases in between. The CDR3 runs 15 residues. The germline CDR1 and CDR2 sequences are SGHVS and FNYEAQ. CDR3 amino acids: CASSQVPDSNTEAFF. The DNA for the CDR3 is TGTGCCAGCAGCCAAGTACCGGACTCGAACACTGAAGCTTTCTTT.

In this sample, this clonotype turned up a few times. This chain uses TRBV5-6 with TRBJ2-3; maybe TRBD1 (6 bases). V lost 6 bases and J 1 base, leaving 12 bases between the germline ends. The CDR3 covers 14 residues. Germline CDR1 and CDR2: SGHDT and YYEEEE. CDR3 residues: CASTGTIGTDTQYF. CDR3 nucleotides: TGTGCCAGCACCGGGACAATCGGCACAGATACGCAGTATTTT.

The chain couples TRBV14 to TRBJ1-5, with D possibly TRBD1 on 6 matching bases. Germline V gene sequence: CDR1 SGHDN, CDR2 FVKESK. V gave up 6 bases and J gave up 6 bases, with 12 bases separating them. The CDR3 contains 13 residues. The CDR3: CASSAGVSQPQHF. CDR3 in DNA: TGTGCCAGCAGTGCAGGGGTAAGTCAGCCCCAGCATTTT.

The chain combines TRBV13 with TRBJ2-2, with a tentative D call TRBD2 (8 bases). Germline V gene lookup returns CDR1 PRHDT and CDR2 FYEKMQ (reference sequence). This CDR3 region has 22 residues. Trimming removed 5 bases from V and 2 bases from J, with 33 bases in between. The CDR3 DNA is TGTGCCAGCAGCCTCCCTAGGCCTACACAGGGGAGCCTAGCGGGCAACACCGGGGAGCTGTTTTTT. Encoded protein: CASSLPRPTQGSLAGNTGELFF.

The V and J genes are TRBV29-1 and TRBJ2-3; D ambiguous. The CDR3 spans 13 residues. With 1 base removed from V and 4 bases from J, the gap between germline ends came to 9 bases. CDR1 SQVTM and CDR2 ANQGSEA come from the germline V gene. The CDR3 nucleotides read TGCAGCGTTGAAGTTCCGGGCGCAGATACGCAGTATTTT. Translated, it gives CSVEVPGADTQYF.

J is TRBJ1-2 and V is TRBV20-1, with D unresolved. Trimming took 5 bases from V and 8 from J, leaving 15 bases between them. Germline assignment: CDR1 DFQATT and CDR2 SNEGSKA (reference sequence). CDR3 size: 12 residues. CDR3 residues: CSAEDLNLGYTF. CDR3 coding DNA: TGCAGTGCTGAGGACCTAAACCTCGGCTACACCTTC.

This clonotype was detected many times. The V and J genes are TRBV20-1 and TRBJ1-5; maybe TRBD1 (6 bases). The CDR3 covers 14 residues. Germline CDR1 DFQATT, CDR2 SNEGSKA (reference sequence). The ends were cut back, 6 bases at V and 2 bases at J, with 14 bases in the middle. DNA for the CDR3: TGCAGTGCCCATAGGGGGGCCGGCAATCAGCCCCAGCATTTT. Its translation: CSAHRGAGNQPQHF.